The clone carrying this T cell receptor beta chain was detected a few times. The antigen remains undetermined. This sample stems from a study of T cells after yellow fever vaccination. On the study more broadly: Preparation used SMART-Seq v4 Ultra Low Input for the low-cell-number fractions.

TCRdb analysed the 5' RACE reads with MiXCR anew, one entry per CDR3 protein. The sample lists some 560,000 distinct CDR3 sequences, about 19% seen once, with roughly 13% in the top ten. Study findings and constraints: In FACS-sorted repertoires, abundant clonotypes from the bulk population could appear as contaminants. The study re-detected most primary-vaccination clones after the booster (nearly 97% CD4, approximately 87% CD8). Faster peaking, at day 5 versus 15, marked a secondary response that was weaker.

The CDR3 consists of 14 residues. Trimming at V came to 4 bases and at J to 9 bases, leaving 10 bases not matched to a gene. Looked up from germline, CDR1 is SGHRS and CDR2 is YFSETQ. The V call is TRBV5-1, the J call TRBJ1-1; 9 nucleotides align to TRBD1. Sequences were derived from PBMCs, sampled 15 days after the yellow fever booster vaccination. This sequence was found in a man aged 25-40 years who received the YFV17D yellow fever vaccine. The CDR3 protein is CASSLDRGGVKAFF. The CDR3 DNA is TGCGCCAGCAGCCTGGACAGGGGCGGAGTAAAAGCTTTCTTT.